The clone carrying this T cell receptor beta chain was counted only a few times. The antigen is not known. This sample stems from a study of regulatory T cells in long-lasting Graves disease. The study's findings and limits: Since the sample size was small, accuracy may have been reduced. Blood alone, not thyroid tissue, was studied.

The time point here: persistent/refractory GD, antithyroid drugs over 5 years with positive TRAb. The authors made the TCR library using RNA they extracted from PBMCs. Staff took approximately 10 milliliters of peripheral blood and put it into EDTA tubes. This CDR3 region has 16 residues. The V end was cut by 4 bases, the J end by 4 bases, with 14 bases between. Germline CDR1 and CDR2: LNHNV and YYDKDF (reference sequence). Through Arm-PCR of CDR3 regions and iRepertoire HTBI primers, TCR beta libraries were built. TCRdb reanalysed the multiplex PCR reads using MiXCR and keeps one entry per CDR3 protein. The sample includes about 290,000 distinct CDR3 sequences, roughly a fifth seen only once; the top ten take roughly 50%.

This sequence originates from a female donor with Graves disease. The sample here was peripheral blood mononuclear cells (PBMCs), taken when the disease was refractory, from a patient treated with antithyroid drugs. The chain links TRBV15 to TRBJ2-6; TRBD1 is a possible D gene (6 bases). The CDR3: CATSTYRVSGANVLTF. The DNA of the CDR3 is TGTGCCACCAGCACCTACAGGGTTTCAGGGGCCAACGTCCTGACTTTC.